The 30 T cell receptor beta chains given below trace back to one sample, sequenced in a study of blood T cell repertoires in COVID-19. The protocol was immunoSEQ multiplex PCR, while the TCRdb copy is restricted to in-frame clones and leaves out a portion. This table has around 140,000 clones, approximately 80% appearing once. Material: peripheral blood. These receptors were taken from a human donor in a cohort sampled during active COVID-19.

The chain combines TRBV24-1 with TRBJ2-7; 8 bases are a match to TRBD2. CDR1 and CDR2 (germline): KGHDR, SFDVKD. V shed 4 bases and J 2 bases; nucleotides not matched to a gene: 6. This CDR3 has 15 residues. CDR3 in DNA: TGTGCCACCAGTGAGGGTCCGGGGGGGGCCTACGAGCAGTACTTC. Translation: CATSEGPGGAYEQYF.

This rearrangement joins TRBV6-6 to TRBJ2-1, with D uncertain. Germline V gives CDR1 MNHNY, CDR2 SVGAGI (reference sequence). This CDR3 has 15 residues. V lost 2 bases, J lost 0 bases, and 8 bases lay in between. This chain's CDR3 is CASSYPGSSYNEQFF. CDR3 coding DNA: TGTGCCAGCAGTTACCCGGGTTCCTCCTACAATGAGCAGTTCTTC.

The rearrangement uses TRBV9 and TRBJ1-5; D is undetermined. This CDR3 contains 15 residues. The V end was cut by 0 bases, the J end by 4 bases, with 11 bases between. The germline gives CDR1 SGDLS, CDR2 YYNGEE. DNA for the CDR3: TGTGCCAGCAGCGTAGATTTTAGCGGGAATCAGCCCCAGCATTTT. It specifies CASSVDFSGNQPQHF.

The gene calls are TRBV9 and TRBJ2-2, with TRBD1 identical over 10 bases. This CDR3 region has 15 residues. V shed 3 bases and J 4 bases; nucleotides not matched to a gene: 3. Germline V gene lookup returns CDR1 SGDLS and CDR2 YYNGEE. The DNA of the CDR3 is TGTGCCAGCAGCGCAAGGGACAGGGGCACCGGGGAGCTGTTTTTT. It yields the protein CASSARDRGTGELFF.

This clone was counted only a few times. The chain's CDR3 is CASSARNQETQYF. The CDR3 nucleotides are TGTGCCAGCAGCGCCAGGAACCAAGAGACCCAGTACTTC. The chain couples TRBV11-3 to TRBJ2-5; D is uncertain. From germline, CDR1 is SGHNT and CDR2 YENEEA. V shed 5 bases and J shed 0 bases, with 7 bases lying between them. The CDR3 has 13 amino acids.

V gene TRBV9 combines with J gene TRBJ2-7, with D perhaps matching TRBD1 (6 bases). CDR1 is SGDLS, CDR2 YYNGEE, per germline. CDR3 length equals 17 residues. Trimming left V 4 bases short and J 0 bases short, with 20 bases between. The CDR3 here is CASSRTWTDSTSYEQYF. Written as DNA, the CDR3 is TGTGCCAGCAGCCGAACGTGGACAGATTCGACCTCCTACGAGCAGTACTTC. Using reference TRBV9 and TRBJ2-7 for the parts outside the CDR3, the full variable domain is DSGVTQTPKHLITATGQRVTLRCSPRSGDLSVYWYQQSLDQGLQFLIQYYNGEERAKGNILERFSAQQFPDLHSELNLSSLELGDSALYFCASSRTWTDSTSYEQYFGPGTRLTVT.

This chain uses TRBV28 with TRBJ1-5, with a tentative D call TRBD1 (6 bases). Germline V CDR1 and CDR2: MDHEN, SYDVKM. The CDR3 sequence is 15 residues long. The germline V and J ends were trimmed by 4 bases and 0 bases, with 10 bases remaining between them. CDR3 bases: TGTGCCAGCAGTTCGGACAGCTATAGCAATCAGCCCCAGCATTTT. This sequence encodes CASSSDSYSNQPQHF.

The J gene is TRBJ2-7, the V gene TRBV10-3; a possible D gene is TRBD2 (7 bases). Germline V gene lookup returns CDR1 ENHRY and CDR2 SYGVKD. The ends were cut back, 4 bases at V and 2 bases at J, with 15 bases in the middle. This CDR3 has 15 amino acids. The CDR3 bases are TGTGCCATCAGTGGCTGGAGGGAGGGGGCCTACGAGCAGTACTTC. Encoded protein: CAISGWREGAYEQYF.

The chain has TRBV28 and TRBJ1-2, with a weak D call TRBD1 (5 bases). The germline V gene has CDR1 MDHEN and CDR2 SYDVKM. CDR3 length: 13 amino acids. The germline V and J ends were trimmed by 5 bases and 8 bases, with 15 bases remaining between them. The CDR3 DNA is TGTGCCAGCAGTCTCCCAGGGCTAAAAGGCTACACCTTC. Translated: CASSLPGLKGYTF.

This sequence joins TRBV15 and TRBJ2-1, with a tentative D call TRBD1 (6 bases). The V and J ends lost 3 bases and 9 bases respectively, with 18 bases between them. The CDR3 is 15 residues long. Per germline, CDR1 LNHNV and CDR2 YYDKDF (reference sequence). The CDR3 region is CATSSQSQGIGEQFF. Here the CDR3 DNA reads TGTGCCACCAGCAGTCAATCTCAGGGGATTGGTGAGCAGTTCTTC.

The chain uses TRBV5-3 and TRBJ2-1, with 13 bases matching TRBD2. TRBV5-3 is treated as an ORF (open reading frame) with a function not yet certain. Trimming cost V 3 bases and J 3 bases; bases outside gene matches: 12. This CDR3 is built from 19 residues. CDR3 nucleotide sequence: TGTGCCAGAAGCTACGGACTAGCGGGAGACCCGCTCAACTACAATGAGCAGTTCTTC. Encoded protein: CARSYGLAGDPLNYNEQFF.

J is TRBJ1-1 and V is TRBV4-1; D ambiguous. The CDR3 totals 13 residues. V lost 1 base and J 3 bases, leaving 6 bases between the germline ends. Germline-derived CDR1 and CDR2 are MGHRA and YSYEKL. DNA for the CDR3: TGCGCCAGCAGCCAAGCAGTCGACACTGAAGCTTTCTTT. As protein: CASSQAVDTEAFF.

This chain joins TRBV3-1 (or the pseudogene TRBV3-2) and TRBJ2-3; a possible D gene is TRBD1 (5 bases). V lost 2 bases, J lost 3 bases, and 24 bases lay in between. Per germline, CDR1 LGHDT and CDR2 YNNKEL (reference sequence). This CDR3 comprises 19 residues. CDR3 in amino acids: CASSQFREQAGHRTDTQYF. The CDR3 bases are TGTGCCAGCAGCCAATTCAGGGAACAGGCAGGGCATAGGACAGATACGCAGTATTTT.

The rearrangement uses TRBV24-1 and TRBJ2-2; D is undetermined. The CDR3 is 16 residues long. Germline-derived CDR1 and CDR2 are KGHDR and SFDVKD. The ends were cut back, 1 base at V and 2 bases at J, with 10 bases in the middle. CDR3: CATSDFQAVNTGELFF. Here the CDR3 DNA reads TGTGCCACCAGTGATTTTCAGGCAGTTAACACCGGGGAGCTGTTTTTT.

This clone was found once. This sequence joins TRBV5-1 and TRBJ2-7; 9 bases line up with TRBD1. The length of the CDR3 is 15 residues. Germline V gene data show CDR1 as SGHRS and CDR2 as YFSETQ. V was pared by 6 bases and J by 3 bases, with 10 bases of the junction left unmatched. The CDR3 sequence is CASNKTGGVIYEQYF. The CDR3 DNA reads TGCGCCAGCAACAAAACAGGGGGCGTGATCTACGAGCAGTACTTC.

V usage is TRBV10-3 and J usage is TRBJ1-1, with D tentatively TRBD1 (5 bases). Trimming took 3 bases from V and 5 from J, leaving 10 bases between them. Germline CDR1 and CDR2: ENHRY and SYGVKD. This CDR3 contains 13 residues. DNA for the CDR3: TGTGCCATCAGTGATATGGGGGGTACTGAAGCTTTCTTT. Encoded protein: CAISDMGGTEAFF.

The gene calls are TRBV3-1 (or the pseudogene TRBV3-2) and TRBJ2-7; TRBD2 matches 7 bases. Germline CDR1 LGHDT, CDR2 YNNKEL (reference sequence). Trimming at V came to 9 bases and at J to 5 bases, leaving 4 bases not matched to a gene. The CDR3 spans 11 residues. This chain's CDR3 is CASRGGNEQYF. CDR3 DNA: TGTGCCAGTCGGGGAGGGAACGAGCAGTACTTC.

The chain is built from TRBV10-1 and TRBJ2-7; 8 bases fit TRBD1. The J segment lost 5 bases and the V segment lost 2 bases, leaving 11 bases of the junction unmatched. CDR1 and CDR2 (germline): WNHNN, SYGVQD (reference sequence). CDR3 size: 16 residues. CDR3 amino acids: CASSEGLMTGEDEQYF. The CDR3, as DNA: TGCGCCAGCAGTGAGGGTCTTATGACAGGGGAGGACGAGCAGTACTTC.

CDR3 in DNA: TGTGCCAGCACCATGGGACAGGGAAGATCCCACGAGCAGTACTTC. This encodes CASTMGQGRSHEQYF. V is TRBV7-8 and J is TRBJ2-7, with TRBD1 matching 9 bases. This CDR3 has 15 residues. In germline, CDR1 is SGHVS, CDR2 FQNEAQ. With V trimmed by 7 bases and J by 5 bases, 12 bases remained unmatched.

The chain recombines TRBV18 with TRBJ1-3, with D possibly TRBD1 on 6 matching bases. CDR3 length equals 14 residues. CDR1 KGHSH and CDR2 LQKENI come from the germline V gene. The V and J ends lost 5 bases and 2 bases respectively, with 10 bases between them. The DNA of the CDR3 is TGTGCCAGCTCAACTCAGGGGCCTGGAAACACCATATATTTT. It codes for CASSTQGPGNTIYF.

V gene TRBV5-1 combines with J gene TRBJ2-7, with 7 nucleotides matching TRBD1. The CDR3 covers 16 residues. J gave up 5 bases and V 4 bases, and 15 bases lay outside the gene matches. CDR1 is SGHRS, CDR2 YFSETQ, per germline. CDR3 sequence reads: CASSVIGGQDADEQYF. As DNA, the CDR3 is TGCGCCAGCAGCGTAATCGGCGGACAGGATGCTGACGAGCAGTACTTC.

This clone showed up just once. The chain's CDR3 is CASSYNGDSLSPLHF. The CDR3 coding sequence is TGTGCCAGCAGTTACAATGGGGACAGCCTTTCACCCCTCCACTTT. This rearrangement joins TRBV6-5 to TRBJ1-6; TRBD1 aligns across 7 bases. CDR1 is MNHEY and CDR2 is SVGAGI in the germline V gene. The trim removed 2 bases at V and 9 bases at J, leaving 7 bases unmatched. The CDR3 sequence is 15 residues long.

The V and J genes are TRBV28 and TRBJ2-6; 7 positions match TRBD2. The junction had 3 bases not matched to a gene; V was cut back by 5 bases and J by 2 bases. The germline CDR1 and CDR2 sequences are MDHEN and SYDVKM. The CDR3 has 15 residues. CDR3 nucleotide sequence: TGTGCCAGCAGTCTGGGAGGGGCTGGGGCCAACGTCCTGACTTTC. This gives the protein CASSLGGAGANVLTF.

The chain couples TRBV19 to TRBJ1-1; 12 bases align to TRBD1. The CDR3 totals 15 residues. J lost 10 bases, V lost 4 bases, and 10 bases had no gene match. Germline V gene sequence: CDR1 LNHDA, CDR2 SQIVND (reference sequence). CDR3 sequence: CASSTSRDRGRGAFF. The CDR3 region has the DNA TGTGCCAGTAGTACGTCCCGGGACAGGGGGCGTGGAGCTTTCTTT.

The chain couples TRBV28 to TRBJ1-1, with D tentatively TRBD1 (6 bases). Germline loops: CDR1 MDHEN, CDR2 SYDVKM. The CDR3 spans 14 residues. V was pared by 7 bases and J by 0 bases, with 12 bases between. For the CDR3, the DNA is TGTGCCAGCATTATGCGACAGGTGAACACTGAAGCTTTCTTT. It translates to CASIMRQVNTEAFF.

The chain joins TRBV14 to TRBJ2-7, with 12 bases fitting TRBD2. After removal of 3 bases from V and 4 bases from J, the junction contained 13 bases not matched to a gene. CDR1 SGHDN and CDR2 FVKESK come from the germline V gene. The CDR3 covers 18 residues. The CDR3 loop reads CASSHRRGGLAGRYEQYF. The CDR3 DNA sequence: TGTGCCAGCAGCCACCGCAGAGGGGGACTAGCGGGCCGTTACGAGCAGTACTTC.

This chain connects TRBV28 to TRBJ1-4, with D perhaps TRBD1 (6 bases). CDR3 length equals 17 residues. V lost 5 bases and J 2 bases, leaving 18 bases between the germline ends. Per germline, CDR1 MDHEN and CDR2 SYDVKM. CDR3 in DNA: TGTGCCAGCAGTCCCGGACTGGGGGCCGTGACTAATGAAAAACTGTTTTTT. It yields the protein CASSPGLGAVTNEKLFF. Supplemented by reference TRBV28 and TRBJ1-4, the full variable domain reads DVKVTQSSRYLVKRTGEKVFLECVQDMDHENMFWYRQDPGLGLRLIYFSYDVKMKEKGDIPEGYSVSREKKERFSLILESASTNQTSMYLCASSPGLGAVTNEKLFFGSGTQLSVL.

This clone was found once. The DNA of the CDR3 is TGTGCCAGCAGTCCGCTGGACAGGGCTCCTCCCTACGAGCAGTACTTC. Amino acids: CASSPLDRAPPYEQYF. The J gene is TRBJ2-7, the V gene TRBV28, with 8 bases matching TRBD1. J lost 2 bases, V lost 5 bases, and 11 bases had no gene match. The length of the CDR3 is 16 residues. From germline, CDR1 is MDHEN and CDR2 SYDVKM. The whole variable domain, remainder taken from reference TRBV28 and TRBJ2-7, is DVKVTQSSRYLVKRTGEKVFLECVQDMDHENMFWYRQDPGLGLRLIYFSYDVKMKEKGDIPEGYSVSREKKERFSLILESASTNQTSMYLCASSPLDRAPPYEQYFGPGTRLTVT.

The chain couples TRBV6-2 or TRBV6-3 to TRBJ1-6, with D unresolved. Germline V CDR1 and CDR2: MNHEY, SVGEGT. V gave up 5 bases and J gave up 9 bases, with 5 bases separating them. The CDR3 has 11 residues. The CDR3 spells CASSSFSPLHF. In nucleotides, the CDR3 is TGTGCCAGCAGTAGCTTTTCACCCCTCCACTTT.

The chain couples TRBV7-2 to TRBJ1-3, with unresolved D. Germline V CDR1 and CDR2: SGHTA, FQGNSA. V was trimmed by 2 bases and J by 4 bases, leaving 18 bases between them. This CDR3 comprises 17 residues. Here the CDR3 DNA reads TGTGCCAGCAGCTTATCCTTGGCGGCAGCTGGCGGAAACACCATATATTTT. This encodes CASSLSLAAAGGNTIYF.